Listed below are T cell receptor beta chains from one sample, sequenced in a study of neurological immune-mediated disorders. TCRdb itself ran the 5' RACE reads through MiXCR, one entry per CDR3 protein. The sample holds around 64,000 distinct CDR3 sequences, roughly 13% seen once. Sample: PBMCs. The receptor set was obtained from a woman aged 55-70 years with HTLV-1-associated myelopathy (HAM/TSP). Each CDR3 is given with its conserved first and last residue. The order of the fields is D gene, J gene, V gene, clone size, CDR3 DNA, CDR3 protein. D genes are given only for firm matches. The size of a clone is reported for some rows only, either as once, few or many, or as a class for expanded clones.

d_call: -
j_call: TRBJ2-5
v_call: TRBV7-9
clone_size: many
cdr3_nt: TGTGCCAGCAGCCCCGGGAACCAAGAGACCCAGTACTTC
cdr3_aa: CASSPGNQETQYF

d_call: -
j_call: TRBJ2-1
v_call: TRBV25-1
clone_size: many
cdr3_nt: TGTGCCAGCAGTGAATACGCCAGTGGAGGACGAAACAATGAGCAGTTCTTC
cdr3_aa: CASSEYASGGRNNEQFF

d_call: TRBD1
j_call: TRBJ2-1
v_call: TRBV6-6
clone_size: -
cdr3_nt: TGTGCCAGCAGTTCCTTCGGACAGGGGGCGCTGAATGAGCAGTTCTTC
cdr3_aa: CASSSFGQGALNEQFF

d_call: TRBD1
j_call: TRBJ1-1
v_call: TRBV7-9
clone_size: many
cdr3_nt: TGTGCCAGCAGCTTAGCGACAGGGCGGTATAACACTGAAGCTTTCTTT
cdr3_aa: CASSLATGRYNTEAFF

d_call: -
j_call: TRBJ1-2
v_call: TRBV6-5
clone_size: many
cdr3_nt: TGTGCCAGCAGTTCAGGCCGTCGGGGAGCTAACTATGGCTACACCTTC
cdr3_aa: CASSSGRRGANYGYTF

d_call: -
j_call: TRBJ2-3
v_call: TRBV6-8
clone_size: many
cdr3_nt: TGTGCCAGCAGGATTAAGCGAACTAGCACAGATACGCAGTATTTT
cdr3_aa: CASRIKRTSTDTQYF

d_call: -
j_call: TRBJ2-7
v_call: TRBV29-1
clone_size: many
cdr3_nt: TGCAGCGTTGGCGGCCAGACACTCTACGAGCAGTACTTC
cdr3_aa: CSVGGQTLYEQYF

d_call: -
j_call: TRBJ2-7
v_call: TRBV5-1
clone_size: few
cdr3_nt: TGCGCCAGCAGCTTGGAATACAGCTCCTACGAGCAGTACTTC
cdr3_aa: CASSLEYSSYEQYF

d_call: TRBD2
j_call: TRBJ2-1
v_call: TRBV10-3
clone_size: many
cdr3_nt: TGTGCCATCCTAGCGGAGTCCTACAATGAGCAGTTCTTC
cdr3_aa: CAILAESYNEQFF

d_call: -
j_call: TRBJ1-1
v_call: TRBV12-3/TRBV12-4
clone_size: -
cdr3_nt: TGTGCCAGCAGTTTATATTCGAGGGTCAGGGACACTGAAGCTTTCTTT
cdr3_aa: CASSLYSRVRDTEAFF

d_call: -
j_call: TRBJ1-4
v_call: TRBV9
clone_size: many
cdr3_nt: TGTGCCAGCAGCTCCCGGACGGGTAATGAAAAACTGTTTTTT
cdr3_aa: CASSSRTGNEKLFF